These T cell receptor beta chains were read from a single sample in a study of T cells in Graves' hyperthyroidism and ophthalmopathy. TCRdb itself ran the multiplex PCR reads through MiXCR, one entry per CDR3 protein. The sample shows some 600,000 distinct CDR3 sequences, about 15% of them seen only once. Material for sequencing was blood. Source of these receptors: a woman aged 25 to 39 with Graves' hyperthyroidism that later progressed to Graves' ophthalmopathy. Each CDR3 is given with its conserved first and last residue. The order of the fields is clone size, V gene, J gene, D gene, CDR3 DNA, CDR3 protein. The D gene is left open where the match is weak. The listing skips clone size in some rows; elsewhere it reads once, few, many or a size class.

>NA|TRBV18|TRBJ2-1|NA
TGTGCCAGCTCACCACCTGGGACACGCTACAATGAGCAGTTCTTC
CASSPPGTRYNEQFF
>many|TRBV27|TRBJ2-1|TRBD2
TGTGCCAGCAGTTCGTGGACTAGCGGGAGTAATGAGCAGTTCTTC
CASSSWTSGSNEQFF
>many|TRBV20-1|TRBJ2-7|TRBD1
TGCAGTGCTAGACCCCTGGACAGGGCCCCCTCCTACGAGCAGTACTTC
CSARPLDRAPSYEQYF
>NA|TRBV7-9|TRBJ2-7|NA
TGTGCCAGCAGCTCGCCTCTAGAACCCTACGAGCAGTACTTC
CASSSPLEPYEQYF
>many|TRBV28|TRBJ1-5|NA
TGTGCCAGCATGGGGGCAACTCAGTGGCCCCAGCATTTT
CASMGATQWPQHF
>NA|TRBV7-7|TRBJ2-1|NA
TGTGCTAGCAGCTTAGCCCCCGTCTCCTATACCGACTACAATGAGCAGTTCTTC
CASSLAPVSYTDYNEQFF
>many|TRBV10-3|TRBJ1-3|NA
TGTGCCATCGGCGGGGGGGATGGAAACACCATATATTTT
CAIGGGDGNTIYF
>few|TRBV27|TRBJ2-7|NA
TGTGCCAGCAGTCCGAAGACATACTACGAGCAGTACTTC
CASSPKTYYEQYF
>once|TRBV6-1|TRBJ2-5|NA
TGTGCCAGCAACCACGGGGGCCAAGAGACCCAGTACTTC
CASNHGGQETQYF
>many|TRBV5-1|TRBJ2-6|NA
TGCGCCAGCAGCTCCAGACAGGTCCTTAGCTCTGGGGCCAACGTCCTGACTTTC
CASSSRQVLSSGANVLTF
>many|TRBV27|TRBJ2-4|NA
TGTGCCAGCAGACCATCGGCCAAAAACATTCAGTACTTC
CASRPSAKNIQYF
>few|TRBV6-4|TRBJ1-2|NA
TGTGCCAGCAGAACGGCAGCGAGGGGCGGCTATGGCTACACCTTC
CASRTAARGGYGYTF
>few|TRBV5-6|TRBJ2-7|NA
TGTGCCAGCAGCTCGATCACAAGGGCCTCCTACGAGCAGTACTTC
CASSSITRASYEQYF
>many|TRBV27|TRBJ2-3|NA
TGTGCCAGCAGTCCCCCAGTCCCAGATACGCAGTATTTT
CASSPPVPDTQYF
>NA|TRBV7-7|TRBJ2-5|NA
TGTGCTAGCAGCTTAGTGTGGGGCGAGTTGACGGAGACCCAGTACTTC
CASSLVWGELTETQYF
>NA|TRBV11-1|TRBJ2-3|NA
TGTGCCAGCAGCTTAGCGCTCGTAGATACGCAGTATTTT
CASSLALVDTQYF
>NA|TRBV11-2|TRBJ2-7|TRBD1
TGTGCCAGCAGCCGGACAGGGACCTACGAGCAGTACTTC
CASSRTGTYEQYF
>NA|TRBV30|TRBJ1-1|NA
TGTGCCTGGAGTGTACCCCTCTCAGGGAGGGACACTGAAGCTTTCTTT
CAWSVPLSGRDTEAFF
>many|TRBV6-1|TRBJ1-5|TRBD1
TGTGCCAGCAGTCTGGAGACAGGGGGCCTTCCAGCCCAGCATTTT
CASSLETGGLPAQHF
>many|TRBV10-3|TRBJ2-7|TRBD1
TGTGCCATCAGTCTTGGCGACAGGGCCTACGAGCAGTACTTC
CAISLGDRAYEQYF
>once|TRBV11-1|TRBJ2-7|NA
TGTGCCAGCAGCTTAGCGAGGACGGCCGAGCAGTACTTC
CASSLARTAEQYF
>many|TRBV5-1|TRBJ1-5|NA
TGCGCCAGCAGCGCCGACGGGTACGGTCAGCCCCAGCATTTT
CASSADGYGQPQHF
>many|TRBV6-1|TRBJ1-1|NA
TGTGCCAGCAGAGAGGAGGGGTCGAACACTGAAGCTTTCTTT
CASREEGSNTEAFF
>many|TRBV6-5|TRBJ2-7|TRBD1
TGTGCCAGCAGTTACGGACAGGGGGCCGAGCAGTACTTC
CASSYGQGAEQYF
>NA|TRBV9|TRBJ1-1|NA
TGTGCCAGCAGCCCCAGTAGTGTTGGACACACTGAAGCTTTCTTT
CASSPSSVGHTEAFF
>few|TRBV19|TRBJ1-2|TRBD1
TGTGCCAGTAGTTTCCACGGACAGGGACCTGGCTACACCTTC
CASSFHGQGPGYTF
>few|TRBV20-1|TRBJ2-4|NA
TGCAGTGCTAGATCCGTCAATCAAATAGCCAAAAACATTCAGTACTTC
CSARSVNQIAKNIQYF
>many|TRBV28|TRBJ2-3|NA
TGTGCCAGCCGGAATCCCTTAGGGTATACGCAGTATTTT
CASRNPLGYTQYF
>many|TRBV12-3/TRBV12-4|TRBJ1-5|NA
TGTGCCAGCAGTCCGCATAATCAGCCCCAGCATTTT
CASSPHNQPQHF
>many|TRBV7-9|TRBJ2-5|NA
TGTGCCGCTGCTGGGGGCGAGACAGGAGAGACCCAGTACTTC
CAAAGGETGETQYF
>many|TRBV6-2/TRBV6-3|TRBJ2-7|NA
TGTGCCAGCAGTTCCCGGGCCTACGAGCAGTACTTC
CASSSRAYEQYF
>many|TRBV19|TRBJ1-5|NA
TGTGCCAGTAGTATAGATGGTGTTTTTCAGCCCCAGCATTTT
CASSIDGVFQPQHF
>many|TRBV12-3/TRBV12-4|TRBJ2-5|TRBD2
TGTGCCAGCAGTTCACTCCCGGGACTAGCGGGACCCCCGGGGGAGACCCAGTACTTC
CASSSLPGLAGPPGETQYF
>many|TRBV20-1|TRBJ2-4|NA
TGCAGTGCTCTGGGACTAGCCAAAAACATTCAGTACTTC
CSALGLAKNIQYF
>many|TRBV7-6|TRBJ2-5|NA
TGTGCCAGCAGCTTAGGCGGCGGGACAGAGACCCAGTACTTC
CASSLGGGTETQYF
>many|TRBV20-1|TRBJ2-1|NA
TGCAGTGCTATTTCCCGGCCCCACAATGAGCAGTTCTTC
CSAISRPHNEQFF
>NA|TRBV11-3|TRBJ1-1|TRBD1
TGTGTCAGCAGCCAGCAGGGGGCTGACACTGAAGCTTTCTTT
CVSSQQGADTEAFF
>many|TRBV11-2|TRBJ2-1|TRBD2
TGTGCCAGCAGCCCCCTTCAGGCTAGCGGGAGGATCTCCTACAATGAGCAGTTCTTC
CASSPLQASGRISYNEQFF
>few|TRBV11-3|TRBJ2-1|TRBD1
TGTGCCAGCAGCTTAGTAGGGACAGGGTACAATGAGCAGTTCTTC
CASSLVGTGYNEQFF
>NA|TRBV19|TRBJ1-2|NA
TGTGCCAGTACTCAGAAAGAGGTCTGTGGCTACACCTTC
CASTQKEVCGYTF
>many|TRBV2|TRBJ2-7|NA
TGTGCCAGCAGGACCACTGGAATCTACGAGCAGTACTTC
CASRTTGIYEQYF
>NA|TRBV27|TRBJ1-5|NA
TGTGCCAGCAGTTTTTCCATTTATCAGCCCCAGCATTTT
CASSFSIYQPQHF
>many|TRBV18|TRBJ2-5|NA
TGTGCCAGCTCACCATGGGTACAAGAGACCCAGTACTTC
CASSPWVQETQYF
>many|TRBV19|TRBJ2-1|TRBD2
TGTGCCAGTAGTCCATTGACTAGCGCTTACAATGAGCAGTTCTTC
CASSPLTSAYNEQFF
>many|TRBV15|TRBJ2-3|NA
TGTGCCACCAGAGGTCCAGGGCTAAACACAGATACGCAGTATTTT
CATRGPGLNTDTQYF